These T cell receptor beta chains were read from a single sample in a study of blood T cell repertoires in COVID-19. Produced via immunoSEQ multiplex PCR; TCRdb's table is partial and in-frame only. The sample includes 120,000 to 150,000 clones, approximately 87% of them seen just once. The material sequenced was PBMCs or T cells enriched from blood (not recorded which). The receptors here all came from a woman aged 25 to 39 with acute COVID-19. The CDR3 runs from the conserved cysteine through the conserved F or W. The order of the fields is V gene, D gene, clone size, J gene, CDR3 protein, CDR3 DNA. A D gene is named only where the DNA matches it firmly. Size is stated for part of the rows, as once, few or many counts, or as a class when the clone is expanded.

V: TRBV4-1; D: TRBD1; size: .; J: TRBJ1-3; CDR3: CASSRETGYYSGNTIYF; DNA: TGCGCCAGCAGCCGAGAGACAGGGTACTACTCTGGAAACACCATATATTTT
V: TRBV28; D: TRBD1; size: .; J: TRBJ1-2; CDR3: CASSLGQGATGYTF; DNA: TGTGCCAGCAGTTTAGGGCAGGGGGCGACTGGCTACACCTTC
V: TRBV4-3; D: .; size: .; J: TRBJ1-3; CDR3: CASSQDNWELSGNTIYF; DNA: TGCGCCAGCAGCCAAGATAATTGGGAGCTCTCTGGAAACACCATATATTTT
V: TRBV7-2; D: TRBD1; size: .; J: TRBJ2-1; CDR3: CASSGDRASSQFF; DNA: TGTGCCAGCAGCGGCGACAGGGCCTCCTCCCAGTTCTTC
V: TRBV6-5; D: TRBD1; size: .; J: TRBJ1-2; CDR3: CASRLQGADGYTF; DNA: TGTGCCAGCAGGCTACAGGGGGCCGATGGCTACACCTTC
V: TRBV5-1; D: .; size: once; J: TRBJ1-2; CDR3: CASSPDILSNYGYTF; DNA: TGCGCCAGCAGCCCGGACATCCTTTCCAACTATGGCTACACCTTC
V: TRBV18; D: TRBD1; size: .; J: TRBJ1-2; CDR3: CASHRTGNTEGYTF; DNA: TGTGCCAGCCACAGGACAGGGAATACAGAGGGCTACACCTTC
V: TRBV6-5; D: .; size: .; J: TRBJ2-1; CDR3: CASSYTGAGNEQFF; DNA: TGTGCCAGCAGTTACACGGGAGCGGGCAATGAGCAGTTCTTC
V: TRBV10-3; D: .; size: .; J: TRBJ1-1; CDR3: CAISELWAGNTEAFF; DNA: TGTGCCATCAGTGAGCTGTGGGCTGGGAACACTGAAGCTTTCTTT
V: TRBV6-1; D: .; size: .; J: TRBJ2-1; CDR3: CASSERSLAYNNEQFF; DNA: TGTGCCAGCAGTGAAAGGAGCCTAGCGTACAACAATGAGCAGTTCTTC
V: TRBV7-9; D: TRBD1; size: .; J: TRBJ2-1; CDR3: CASSLGTALNEQFF; DNA: TGTGCCAGCAGCTTGGGGACAGCACTCAATGAGCAGTTCTTC
V: TRBV29-1; D: TRBD1; size: .; J: TRBJ2-7; CDR3: CSVEDSGGTYEQYF; DNA: TGCAGCGTTGAAGATTCAGGGGGTACCTACGAGCAGTACTTC
V: TRBV28; D: .; size: .; J: TRBJ1-4; CDR3: CASTSGGSDEKLFF; DNA: TGTGCCAGCACTTCGGGGGGCAGCGATGAAAAACTGTTTTTT
V: TRBV25-1; D: .; size: .; J: TRBJ2-2; CDR3: CASRYGVDTGELFF; DNA: TGTGCCAGCAGGTACGGGGTCGACACCGGGGAGCTGTTTTTT
V: TRBV19; D: TRBD1; size: .; J: TRBJ2-4; CDR3: CASSIPGTGNIQYF; DNA: TGTGCCAGTAGTATCCCCGGGACAGGTAACATTCAGTACTTC
V: TRBV29-1; D: .; size: few; J: TRBJ1-1; CDR3: CSVVSNTEAFF; DNA: TGCAGCGTTGTAAGCAACACTGAAGCTTTCTTT
V: TRBV5-6; D: .; size: .; J: TRBJ1-1; CDR3: CASSLGTDLYTEAFF; DNA: TGTGCCAGCAGCTTGGGGACAGACCTTTACACTGAAGCTTTCTTT
V: TRBV18; D: TRBD1; size: .; J: TRBJ1-1; CDR3: CASSSDRGAWRGNTEAFF; DNA: TGTGCCAGCTCATCGGACAGGGGAGCGTGGCGGGGAAACACTGAAGCTTTCTTT
V: TRBV27; D: TRBD2; size: .; J: TRBJ2-1; CDR3: CASSLGTSSGEQFF; DNA: TGTGCCAGCAGTTTAGGGACTAGCTCTGGTGAGCAGTTCTTC
V: TRBV30; D: .; size: .; J: TRBJ2-7; CDR3: CAFYDSSYEQYF; DNA: TGTGCCTTTTACGACAGCTCCTACGAGCAGTACTTC
V: TRBV7-3; D: TRBD2; size: .; J: TRBJ2-3; CDR3: CASSSPGGKGYF; DNA: TGTGCCAGCAGCTCCCCGGGGGGAAAAGGGTATTTT
V: TRBV19; D: .; size: .; J: TRBJ1-2; CDR3: CASSTTMGGVLDGYTF; DNA: TGTGCCAGTAGTACCACGATGGGAGGGGTACTTGATGGCTACACCTTC
V: TRBV15; D: .; size: .; J: TRBJ1-3; CDR3: CATSRDRTTASGNTIYF; DNA: TGTGCCACCAGCAGGGACCGGACAACTGCCTCTGGAAACACCATATATTTT
V: TRBV7-9; D: TRBD1; size: .; J: TRBJ1-2; CDR3: CASSSGQGIYGYTF; DNA: TGTGCCAGCAGCTCGGGACAGGGCATCTATGGCTACACCTTC
V: TRBV24-1; D: TRBD1; size: .; J: TRBJ1-1; CDR3: CATRGDREGDTEAFF; DNA: TGTGCCACCAGAGGGGACAGGGAAGGGGACACTGAAGCTTTCTTT
V: TRBV12-3/TRBV12-4; D: .; size: .; J: TRBJ1-2; CDR3: CASSLQGYGYTF; DNA: TGTGCCAGCAGTTTACAGGGATATGGCTACACCTTC
V: TRBV5-1; D: TRBD1; size: .; J: TRBJ2-5; CDR3: CASSLGGWETQYF; DNA: TGCGCCAGCAGCTTAGGGGGCTGGGAGACCCAGTACTTC
V: TRBV6-5; D: .; size: .; J: TRBJ2-7; CDR3: CASSAGTDTYEQYF; DNA: TGTGCCAGCAGCGCCGGGACTGATACCTACGAGCAGTACTTC
V: TRBV19; D: TRBD1; size: .; J: TRBJ1-1; CDR3: CASSIGTGVTEAFF; DNA: TGTGCCAGTAGTATTGGGACAGGGGTCACTGAAGCTTTCTTT
V: TRBV5-1; D: TRBD1; size: .; J: TRBJ1-4; CDR3: CASSSSGTGREKLFF; DNA: TGCGCCAGCAGCTCGTCCGGGACAGGGCGAGAAAAACTGTTTTTT
V: TRBV3-1/TRBV3-2; D: .; size: .; J: TRBJ1-4; CDR3: CASSQNRNEKLFF; DNA: TGTGCCAGCAGCCAAAACAGAAATGAAAAACTGTTTTTT
V: TRBV3-1/TRBV3-2; D: .; size: .; J: TRBJ2-7; CDR3: CASTAGTYEQYF; DNA: TGTGCCAGCACGGCGGGTACCTACGAGCAGTACTTC
V: TRBV24-1; D: TRBD1; size: .; J: TRBJ2-5; CDR3: CATSERTGRPTVETQYF; DNA: TGTGCCACCAGTGAACGGACAGGGCGACCCACGGTGGAGACCCAGTACTTC
V: TRBV15; D: .; size: .; J: TRBJ1-2; CDR3: CATSRAGLGYGYTF; DNA: TGTGCCACCAGCAGAGCCGGTCTTGGCTATGGCTACACCTTC
V: TRBV6-5; D: TRBD1; size: .; J: TRBJ2-2; CDR3: CASSYLPGTGTGELFF; DNA: TGTGCCAGCAGTTACCTCCCCGGGACAGGGACCGGGGAGCTGTTTTTT
V: TRBV28; D: TRBD1; size: .; J: TRBJ1-2; CDR3: CASSRDRESGYTF; DNA: TGTGCCAGCAGCAGGGACAGGGAGTCTGGCTACACCTTC
V: TRBV4-3; D: TRBD1; size: .; J: TRBJ1-2; CDR3: CASSQDHWTGGVGDYGYTF; DNA: TGCGCCAGCAGCCAAGATCACTGGACAGGGGGCGTTGGGGACTATGGCTACACCTTC
V: TRBV7-2; D: .; size: .; J: TRBJ2-3; CDR3: CASSLDTSQGMDTQYF; DNA: TGTGCCAGCAGCTTAGACACGTCCCAGGGAATGGATACGCAGTATTTT
V: TRBV28; D: TRBD2; size: .; J: TRBJ2-1; CDR3: CASTTGGRGYNEQFF; DNA: TGTGCCAGCACCACGGGCGGGAGGGGGTACAATGAGCAGTTCTTC
V: TRBV25-1; D: TRBD1; size: few; J: TRBJ2-6; CDR3: CASSEPGQGFSGANVLTF; DNA: TGTGCCAGCAGTGAGCCGGGACAGGGGTTCTCTGGGGCCAACGTCCTGACTTTC
V: TRBV28; D: .; size: .; J: TRBJ2-1; CDR3: CASSPLDTAVGYEQFF; DNA: TGTGCCAGCAGTCCCCTGGACACGGCGGTTGGTTATGAGCAGTTCTTC
V: TRBV19; D: TRBD1; size: .; J: TRBJ2-7; CDR3: CASSSGQGPYEQYF; DNA: TGTGCCAGTAGTAGCGGACAGGGCCCCTACGAGCAGTACTTC
V: TRBV5-1; D: TRBD2; size: .; J: TRBJ2-7; CDR3: CASSQKTSGGEQYF; DNA: TGCGCCAGCAGCCAAAAGACTAGCGGCGGCGAGCAGTACTTC
V: TRBV29-1; D: .; size: .; J: TRBJ1-2; CDR3: CSVVAGLNYGYTF; DNA: TGCAGCGTTGTGGCAGGGCTAAACTATGGCTACACCTTC
V: TRBV10-3; D: .; size: .; J: TRBJ2-2; CDR3: CAIQITGKPGELFF; DNA: TGTGCCATCCAGATAACAGGGAAGCCCGGGGAGCTGTTTTTT
V: TRBV5-1; D: TRBD2; size: .; J: TRBJ2-7; CDR3: CASSLFQAAGVGSYEQYF; DNA: TGCGCCAGCAGCTTGTTTCAGGCGGCGGGAGTAGGCTCCTACGAGCAGTACTTC
V: TRBV3-1/TRBV3-2; D: .; size: once; J: TRBJ2-5; CDR3: CASSHRGPRSETQYF; DNA: TGTGCCAGCAGCCACCGAGGGCCAAGATCAGAGACCCAGTACTTC
V: TRBV28; D: .; size: .; J: TRBJ1-1; CDR3: CASSLNTAPGFAFF; DNA: TGTGCCAGCAGTTTGAACACCGCACCGGGGTTTGCTTTCTTT
V: TRBV9; D: .; size: .; J: TRBJ1-6; CDR3: CASSVAEGSGRNSPLHF; DNA: TGTGCCAGCAGCGTAGCGGAGGGGTCGGGACGTAATTCACCCCTCCACTTT
V: TRBV5-1; D: TRBD1; size: .; J: TRBJ1-5; CDR3: CASSSTGGGGQPQHF; DNA: TGCGCCAGCAGCTCCACAGGGGGCGGGGGTCAGCCCCAGCATTTT
V: TRBV25-1; D: TRBD1; size: .; J: TRBJ2-5; CDR3: CASSAGDRGRLETQYF; DNA: TGTGCCAGCAGTGCCGGGGACAGGGGGAGGTTGGAGACCCAGTACTTC
V: TRBV5-6; D: .; size: few; J: TRBJ2-7; CDR3: CASSFRLEQYF; DNA: TGTGCCAGCAGCTTTCGACTCGAGCAGTACTTC
V: TRBV11-3; D: TRBD1; size: .; J: TRBJ1-5; CDR3: CAAAFFRRGRSSNQPQHF; DNA: TGTGCGGCAGCGTTCTTCCGTAGGGGGCGAAGTAGCAATCAGCCCCAGCATTTT
V: TRBV11-3; D: TRBD1; size: .; J: TRBJ1-1; CDR3: CASSPGQGENTEAFF; DNA: TGTGCCAGCAGCCCAGGACAGGGGGAGAACACTGAAGCTTTCTTT
V: TRBV10-3; D: .; size: .; J: TRBJ2-7; CDR3: CAISEALTGSYEQYF; DNA: TGTGCCATCAGTGAGGCCCTGACAGGCTCCTACGAGCAGTACTTC